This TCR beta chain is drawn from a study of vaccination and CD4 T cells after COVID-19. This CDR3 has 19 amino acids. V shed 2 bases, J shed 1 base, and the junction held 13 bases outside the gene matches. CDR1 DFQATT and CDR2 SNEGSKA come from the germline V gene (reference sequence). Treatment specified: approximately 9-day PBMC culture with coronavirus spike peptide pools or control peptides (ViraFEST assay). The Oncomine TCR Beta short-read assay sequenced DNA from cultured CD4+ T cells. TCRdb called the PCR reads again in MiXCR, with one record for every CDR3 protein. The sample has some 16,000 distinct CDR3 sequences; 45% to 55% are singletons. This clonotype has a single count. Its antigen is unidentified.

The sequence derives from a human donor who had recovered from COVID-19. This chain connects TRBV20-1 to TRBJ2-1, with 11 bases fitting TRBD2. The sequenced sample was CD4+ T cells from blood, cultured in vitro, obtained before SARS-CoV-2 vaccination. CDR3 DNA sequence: TGCAGTGCTAGATCCCCGGGACTAGCGGACTTCTTTTCCTACAATGAGCAGTTCTTC. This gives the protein CSARSPGLADFFSYNEQFF.